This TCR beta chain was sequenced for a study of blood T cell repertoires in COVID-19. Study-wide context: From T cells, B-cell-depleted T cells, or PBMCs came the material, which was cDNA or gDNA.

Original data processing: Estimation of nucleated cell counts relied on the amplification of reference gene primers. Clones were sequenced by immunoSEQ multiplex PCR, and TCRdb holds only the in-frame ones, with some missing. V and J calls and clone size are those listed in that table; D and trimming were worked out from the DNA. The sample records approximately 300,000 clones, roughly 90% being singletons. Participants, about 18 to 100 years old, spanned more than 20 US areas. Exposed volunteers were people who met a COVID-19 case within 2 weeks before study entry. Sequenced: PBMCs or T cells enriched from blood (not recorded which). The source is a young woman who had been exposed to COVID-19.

CDR3 loop: CAWTGAQMGATYGYTF. The CDR3 DNA follows: TGTGCCTGGACCGGGGCTCAGATGGGGGCGACCTATGGCTACACCTTC. The chain has TRBV30 and TRBJ1-2; perhaps TRBD1 as D (6 bases). This CDR3 comprises 16 residues. Germline V lookup: CDR1 GTSNPN, CDR2 SVGIG (reference sequence). V was pared by 4 bases and J by 4 bases, with 22 bases between.